This TCR beta chain is drawn from a study of T-cell reconstitution after alpha-beta-depleted transplantation in children. Library preparation (for TCRbeta) was performed with unique molecular identifiers. TCRdb processed the PCR reads anew with MiXCR; each CDR3 protein has one entry. This table has 250,000 or so distinct CDR3 sequences, 20% to 30% appearing once. V lost 1 base and J lost 5, with 14 bases in between. CDR1 is MDHEN and CDR2 is SYDVKM in the germline V gene. The CDR3 spans 15 residues. Sequenced here: PBMCs, mostly from graft donor cells, sampled 360 days after TCRalphabeta/CD19-depleted stem cell transplant. The genes are TRBV28 and TRBJ2-5; no definite D call. The sequence was collected from a female patient under 10 years old who had a stem cell transplant for congenital amegakaryocytic thrombocytopenia, so the T cells may come from the graft donor. The CDR3 DNA sequence: TGTGCCAGCAGTTTATTAAAATCATACTCGGAGACCCAGTACTTC. Translating gives CASSLLKSYSETQYF.